This T cell receptor (beta chain) appears in the sequencing data of a study of CD8 T cells in Susac syndrome. The authors reverse transcribed about 0.45 to 1 ug RNA with random hexamers. TCRdb re-analysed the immunoSEQ multiplex PCR reads in MiXCR, keeping a single row per CDR3 protein. The sample has about 76,000 distinct CDR3 sequences; approximately 93% are singletons. V was clipped by 4 bases and J by 0 bases; unmatched bases: 9. CDR1 is ENHRY and CDR2 is SYGVKD in the germline V gene. CDR3 length: 17 residues. V and J are TRBV10-3 and TRBJ1-2; 9 bases match TRBD1. This receptor was identified in a human donor with Susac syndrome. The specimen sequenced was CD8+ T cells from PBMCs. The CDR3: CAISATGTGSTNYGYTF. CDR3 nucleotides: TGTGCCATCAGTGCGACCGGGACAGGGTCTACTAACTATGGCTACACCTTC.